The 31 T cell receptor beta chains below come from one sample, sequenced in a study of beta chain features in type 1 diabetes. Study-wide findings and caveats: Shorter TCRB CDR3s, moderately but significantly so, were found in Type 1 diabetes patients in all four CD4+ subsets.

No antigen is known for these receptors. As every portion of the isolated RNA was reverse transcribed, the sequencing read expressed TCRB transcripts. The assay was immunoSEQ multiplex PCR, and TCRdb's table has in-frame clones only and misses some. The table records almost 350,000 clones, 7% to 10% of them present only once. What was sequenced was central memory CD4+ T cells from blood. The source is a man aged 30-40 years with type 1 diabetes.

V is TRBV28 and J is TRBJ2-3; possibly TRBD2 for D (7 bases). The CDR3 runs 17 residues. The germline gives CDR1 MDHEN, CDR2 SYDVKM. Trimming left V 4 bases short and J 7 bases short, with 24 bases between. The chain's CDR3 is CASSSPEGGEIVNTQYF. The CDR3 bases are TGTGCCAGCAGTTCACCCGAAGGGGGGGAAATTGTAAATACGCAGTATTTT.

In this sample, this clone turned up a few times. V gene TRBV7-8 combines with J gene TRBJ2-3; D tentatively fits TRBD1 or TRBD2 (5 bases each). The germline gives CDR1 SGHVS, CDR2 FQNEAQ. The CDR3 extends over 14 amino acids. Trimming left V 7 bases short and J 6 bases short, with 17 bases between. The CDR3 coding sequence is TGTGCCAGCACCGCGGTGGGGGTGAAGGATACGCAGTATTTT. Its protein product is CASTAVGVKDTQYF.

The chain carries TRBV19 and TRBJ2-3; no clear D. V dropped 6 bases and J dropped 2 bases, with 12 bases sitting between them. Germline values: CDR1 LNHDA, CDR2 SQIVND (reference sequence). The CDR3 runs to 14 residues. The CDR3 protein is CASSTSRSTDTQYF. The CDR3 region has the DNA TGTGCCAGTAGCACCTCTAGGTCCACAGATACGCAGTATTTT. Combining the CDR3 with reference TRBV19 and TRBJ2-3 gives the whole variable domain DGGITQSPKYLFRKEGQNVTLSCEQNLNHDAMYWYRQDPGQGLRLIYYSQIVNDFQKGDIAEGYSVSREKKESFPLTVTSAQKNPTAFYLCASSTSRSTDTQYFGPGTRLTVL.

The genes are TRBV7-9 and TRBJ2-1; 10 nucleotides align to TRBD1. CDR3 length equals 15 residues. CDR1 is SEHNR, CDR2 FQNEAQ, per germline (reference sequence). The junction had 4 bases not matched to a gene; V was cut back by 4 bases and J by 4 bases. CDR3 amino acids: CASSSGTGAYNEQFF. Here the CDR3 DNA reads TGTGCCAGCAGCTCCGGGACAGGGGCGTACAATGAGCAGTTCTTC.

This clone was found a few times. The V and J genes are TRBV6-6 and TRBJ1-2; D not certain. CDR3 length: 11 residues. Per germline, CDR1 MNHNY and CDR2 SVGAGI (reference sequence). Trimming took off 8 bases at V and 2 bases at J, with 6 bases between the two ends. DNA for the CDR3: TGTGCCAGCGGCCCAAACTATGGCTACACCTTC. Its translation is CASGPNYGYTF.

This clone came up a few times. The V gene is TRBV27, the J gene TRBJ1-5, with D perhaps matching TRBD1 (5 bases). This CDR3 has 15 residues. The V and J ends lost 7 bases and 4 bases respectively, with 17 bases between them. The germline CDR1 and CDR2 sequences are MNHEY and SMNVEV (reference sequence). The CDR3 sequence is CASIATRDGNQPQHF. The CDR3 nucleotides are TGTGCCAGCATCGCAACCAGGGACGGGAATCAGCCCCAGCATTTT.

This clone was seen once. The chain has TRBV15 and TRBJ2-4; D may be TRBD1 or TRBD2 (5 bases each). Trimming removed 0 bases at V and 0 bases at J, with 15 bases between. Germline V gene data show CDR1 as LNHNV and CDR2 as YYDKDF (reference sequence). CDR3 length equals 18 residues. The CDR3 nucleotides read TGTGCCACCAGCAGAGATCGTGGGACCAATTCAGCCAAAAACATTCAGTACTTC. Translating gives CATSRDRGTNSAKNIQYF.

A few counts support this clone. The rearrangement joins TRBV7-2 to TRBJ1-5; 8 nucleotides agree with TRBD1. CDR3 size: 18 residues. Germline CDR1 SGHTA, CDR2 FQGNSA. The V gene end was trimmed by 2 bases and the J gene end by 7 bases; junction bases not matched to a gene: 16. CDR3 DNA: TGTGCCAGCAGCTTATACCCCCCCGACAGGGGCGGTAGCCAGCCCCAGCATTTT. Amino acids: CASSLYPPDRGGSQPQHF.

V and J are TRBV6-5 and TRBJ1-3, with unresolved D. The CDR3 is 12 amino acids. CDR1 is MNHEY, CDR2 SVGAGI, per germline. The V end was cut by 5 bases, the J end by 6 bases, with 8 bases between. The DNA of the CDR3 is TGTGCCAGCAGTGGCTCCTTAAACACCATATATTTT. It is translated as CASSGSLNTIYF.

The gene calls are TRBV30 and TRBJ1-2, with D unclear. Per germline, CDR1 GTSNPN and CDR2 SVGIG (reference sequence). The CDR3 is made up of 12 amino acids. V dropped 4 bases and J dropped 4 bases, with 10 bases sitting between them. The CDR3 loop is CAWTRGRYGYTF. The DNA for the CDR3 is TGTGCCTGGACCCGAGGACGCTATGGCTACACCTTC. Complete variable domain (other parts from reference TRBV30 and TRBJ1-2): SQTIHQWPATLVQPVGSPLSLECTVEGTSNPNLYWYRQAAGRGLQLLFYSVGIGQISSEVPQNLSASRPQDRQFILSSKKLLLSDSGFYLCAWTRGRYGYTFGSGTRLTVV.

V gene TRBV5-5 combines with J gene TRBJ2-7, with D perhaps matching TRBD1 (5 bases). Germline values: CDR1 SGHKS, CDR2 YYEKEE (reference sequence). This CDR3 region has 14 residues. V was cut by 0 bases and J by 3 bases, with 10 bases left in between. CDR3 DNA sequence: TGTGCCAGCAGCTTGGCCAACAGGAACTACGAGCAGTACTTC. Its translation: CASSLANRNYEQYF.

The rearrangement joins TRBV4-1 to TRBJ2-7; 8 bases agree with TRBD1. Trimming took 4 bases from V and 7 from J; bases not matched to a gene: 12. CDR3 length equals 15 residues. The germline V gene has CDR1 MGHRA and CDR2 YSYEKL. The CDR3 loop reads CASSLTRQGMGEQYF. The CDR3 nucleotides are TGCGCCAGCAGCCTCACCCGACAGGGGATGGGTGAGCAGTACTTC.

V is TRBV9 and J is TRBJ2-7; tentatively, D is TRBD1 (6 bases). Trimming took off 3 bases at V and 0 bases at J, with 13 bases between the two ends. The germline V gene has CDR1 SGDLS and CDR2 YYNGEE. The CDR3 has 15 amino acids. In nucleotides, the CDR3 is TGTGCCAGCAGCGGGGGGCTAGGCGACTCCTACGAGCAGTACTTC. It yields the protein CASSGGLGDSYEQYF.

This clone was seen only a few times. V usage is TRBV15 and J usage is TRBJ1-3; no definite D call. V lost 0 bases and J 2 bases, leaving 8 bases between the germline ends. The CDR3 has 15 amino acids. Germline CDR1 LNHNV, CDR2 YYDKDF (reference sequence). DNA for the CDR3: TGTGCCACCAGCAGAGATCTGGGGACTGGAAACACCATATATTTT. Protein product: CATSRDLGTGNTIYF.

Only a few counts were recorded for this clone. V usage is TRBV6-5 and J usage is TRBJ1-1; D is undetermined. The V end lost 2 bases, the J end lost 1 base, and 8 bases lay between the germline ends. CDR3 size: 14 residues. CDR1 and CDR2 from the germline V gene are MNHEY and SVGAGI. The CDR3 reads CASSYRVWNTEAFF. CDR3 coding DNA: TGTGCCAGCAGTTACAGGGTATGGAACACTGAAGCTTTCTTT.

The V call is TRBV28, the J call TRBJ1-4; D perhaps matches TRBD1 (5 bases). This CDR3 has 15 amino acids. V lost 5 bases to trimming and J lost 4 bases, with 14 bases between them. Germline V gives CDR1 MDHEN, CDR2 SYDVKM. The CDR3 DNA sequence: TGTGCCAGCAGTCCCGCGGGACTGAGTAATGAAAAACTGTTTTTT. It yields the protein CASSPAGLSNEKLFF.

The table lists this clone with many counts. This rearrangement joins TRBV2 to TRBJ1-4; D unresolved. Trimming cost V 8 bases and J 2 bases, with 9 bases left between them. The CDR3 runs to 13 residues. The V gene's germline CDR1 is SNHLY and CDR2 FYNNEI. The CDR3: CASFGNTNEKLFF. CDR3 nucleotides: TGTGCCAGCTTCGGGAATACTAATGAAAAACTGTTTTTT.

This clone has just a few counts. The CDR3 spells CASSDSQGSGSPLHF. The CDR3 DNA reads TGTGCCAGCAGTGATAGCCAGGGTAGTGGTTCACCCCTCCACTTT. The rearrangement links TRBV6-1 to TRBJ1-6; tentatively, D is TRBD1 (5 bases). Deletions cut 3 bases from V and 9 bases from J, with 15 bases between. This CDR3 has 15 residues. CDR1 is MNHNS and CDR2 is SASEGT in the germline V gene.

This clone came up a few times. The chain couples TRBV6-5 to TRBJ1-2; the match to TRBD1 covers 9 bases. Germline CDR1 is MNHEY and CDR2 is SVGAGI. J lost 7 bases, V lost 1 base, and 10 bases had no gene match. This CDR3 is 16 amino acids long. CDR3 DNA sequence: TGTGCCAGCAGTTACTTACCGGGACAGGGTAGAAGTGGCTACACCTTC. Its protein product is CASSYLPGQGRSGYTF.

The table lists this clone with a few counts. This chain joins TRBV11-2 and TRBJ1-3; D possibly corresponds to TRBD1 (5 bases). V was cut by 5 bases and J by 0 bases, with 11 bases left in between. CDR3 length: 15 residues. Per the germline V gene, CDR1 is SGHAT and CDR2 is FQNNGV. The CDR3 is CASSPRQYSGNTIYF. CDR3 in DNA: TGTGCCAGCAGCCCCCGACAGTACTCTGGAAACACCATATATTTT.

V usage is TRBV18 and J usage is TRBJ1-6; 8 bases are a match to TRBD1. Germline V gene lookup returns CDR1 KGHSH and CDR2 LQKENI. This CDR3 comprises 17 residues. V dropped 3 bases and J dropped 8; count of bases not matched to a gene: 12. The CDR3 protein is CASSPSQGAREDSPLHF. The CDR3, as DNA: TGTGCCAGCTCACCCTCCCAGGGGGCAAGGGAGGATTCACCCCTCCACTTT. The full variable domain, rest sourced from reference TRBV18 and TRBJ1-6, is NAGVMQNPRHLVRRRGQEARLRCSPMKGHSHVYWYRQLPEEGLKFMVYLQKENIIDESGMPKERFSAEFPKEGPSILRIQQVVRGDSAAYFCASSPSQGAREDSPLHFGNGTRLTVT.

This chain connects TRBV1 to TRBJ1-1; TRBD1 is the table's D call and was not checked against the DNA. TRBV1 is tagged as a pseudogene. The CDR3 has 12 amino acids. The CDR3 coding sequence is TGCACCAGCAGGCACAGGTTCACTGAAGCTTTCTTT. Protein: CTSRHRFTEAFF.

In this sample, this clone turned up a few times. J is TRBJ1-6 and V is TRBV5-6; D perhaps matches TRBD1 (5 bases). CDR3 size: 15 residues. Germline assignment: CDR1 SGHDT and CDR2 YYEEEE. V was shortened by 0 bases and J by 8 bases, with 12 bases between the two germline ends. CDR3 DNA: TGTGCCAGCAGCTTGGCCGGGGGTACGGATTCACCCCTCCACTTT. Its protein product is CASSLAGGTDSPLHF.

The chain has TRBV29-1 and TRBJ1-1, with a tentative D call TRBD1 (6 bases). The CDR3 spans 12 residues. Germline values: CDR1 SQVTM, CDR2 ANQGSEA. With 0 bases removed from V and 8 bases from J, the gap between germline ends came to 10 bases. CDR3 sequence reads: CSVEDEGGEAFF. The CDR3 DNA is TGCAGCGTTGAAGATGAGGGGGGAGAAGCTTTCTTT.

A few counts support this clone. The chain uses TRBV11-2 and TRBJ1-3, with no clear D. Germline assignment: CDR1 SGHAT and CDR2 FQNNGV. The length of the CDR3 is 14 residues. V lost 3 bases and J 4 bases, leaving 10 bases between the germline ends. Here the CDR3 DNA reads TGTGCCAGCAGCTTCCAGTGGATAGGAAACACCATATATTTT. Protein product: CASSFQWIGNTIYF. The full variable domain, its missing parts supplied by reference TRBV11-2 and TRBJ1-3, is EAGVAQSPRYKIIEKRQSVAFWCNPISGHATLYWYQQILGQGPKLLIQFQNNGVVDDSQLPKDRFSAERLKGVDSTLKIQPAKLEDSAVYLCASSFQWIGNTIYFGEGSWLTVV.

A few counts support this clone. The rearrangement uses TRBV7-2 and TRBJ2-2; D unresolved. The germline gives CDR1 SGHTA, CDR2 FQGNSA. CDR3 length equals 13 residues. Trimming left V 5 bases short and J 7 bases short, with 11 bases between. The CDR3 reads CASSPRRNGELFF. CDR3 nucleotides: TGTGCCAGCAGCCCGCGGCGGAACGGGGAGCTGTTTTTT.

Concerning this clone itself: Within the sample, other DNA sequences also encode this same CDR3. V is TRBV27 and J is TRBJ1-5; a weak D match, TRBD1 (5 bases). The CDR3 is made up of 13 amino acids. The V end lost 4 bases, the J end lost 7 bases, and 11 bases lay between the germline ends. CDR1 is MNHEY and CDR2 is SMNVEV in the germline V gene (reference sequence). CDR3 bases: TGTGCCAGCAGTTCAGCGGGGGGACAGCCCCAGCATTTT. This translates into CASSSAGGQPQHF.

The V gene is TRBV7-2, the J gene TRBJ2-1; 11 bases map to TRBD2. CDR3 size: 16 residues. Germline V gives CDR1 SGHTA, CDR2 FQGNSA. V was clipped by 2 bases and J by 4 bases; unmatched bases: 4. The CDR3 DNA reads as TGTGCCAGCAGCTTACTTAGCGGGGGGGTATACAATGAGCAGTTCTTC. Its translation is CASSLLSGGVYNEQFF.

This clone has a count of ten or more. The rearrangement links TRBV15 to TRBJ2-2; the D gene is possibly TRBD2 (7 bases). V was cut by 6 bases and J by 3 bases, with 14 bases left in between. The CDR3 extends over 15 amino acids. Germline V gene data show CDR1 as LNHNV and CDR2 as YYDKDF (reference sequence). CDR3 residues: CATSTAGAYTGELFF. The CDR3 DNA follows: TGTGCCACCAGTACGGCGGGGGCCTACACCGGGGAGCTGTTTTTT. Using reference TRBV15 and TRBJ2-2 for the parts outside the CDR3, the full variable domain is DAMVIQNPRYQVTQFGKPVTLSCSQTLNHNVMYWYQQKSSQAPKLLFHYYDKDFNNEADTPDNFQSRRPNTSFCFLDIRSPGLGDTAMYLCATSTAGAYTGELFFGEGSRLTVL.

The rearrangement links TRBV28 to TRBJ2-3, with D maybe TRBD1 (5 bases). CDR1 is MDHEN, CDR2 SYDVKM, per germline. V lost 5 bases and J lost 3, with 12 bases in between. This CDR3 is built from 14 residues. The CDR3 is CASSGAGWTDTQYF. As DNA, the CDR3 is TGTGCCAGCAGTGGGGCAGGGTGGACAGATACGCAGTATTTT.

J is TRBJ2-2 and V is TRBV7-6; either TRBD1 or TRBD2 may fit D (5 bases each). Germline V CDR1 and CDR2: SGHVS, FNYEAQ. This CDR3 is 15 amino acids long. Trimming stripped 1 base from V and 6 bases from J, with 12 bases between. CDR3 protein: CASSLEAGSPGELFF. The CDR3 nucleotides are TGTGCCAGCAGCTTAGAGGCAGGGAGCCCCGGGGAGCTGTTTTTT.